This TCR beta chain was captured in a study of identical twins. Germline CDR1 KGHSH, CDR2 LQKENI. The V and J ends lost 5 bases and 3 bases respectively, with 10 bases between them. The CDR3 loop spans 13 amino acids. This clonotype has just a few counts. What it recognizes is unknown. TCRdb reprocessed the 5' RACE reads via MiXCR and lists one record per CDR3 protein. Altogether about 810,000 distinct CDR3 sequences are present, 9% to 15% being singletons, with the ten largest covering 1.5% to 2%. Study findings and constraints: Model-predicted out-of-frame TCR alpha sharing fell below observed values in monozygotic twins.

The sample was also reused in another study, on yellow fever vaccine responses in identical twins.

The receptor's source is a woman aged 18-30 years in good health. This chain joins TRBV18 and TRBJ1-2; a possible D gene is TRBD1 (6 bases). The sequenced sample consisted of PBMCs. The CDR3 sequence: CASSAGGDYGYTF. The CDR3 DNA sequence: TGTGCCAGCTCAGCGGGGGGCGACTATGGCTACACCTTC. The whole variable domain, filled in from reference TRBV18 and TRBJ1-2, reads NAGVMQNPRHLVRRRGQEARLRCSPMKGHSHVYWYRQLPEEGLKFMVYLQKENIIDESGMPKERFSAEFPKEGPSILRIQQVVRGDSAAYFCASSAGGDYGYTFGSGTRLTVV.